The present TCR beta chain was sequenced within a study of OX40 agonist ivuxolimab in advanced cancers. Study-wide points: Researchers report that CD8+ T cells had, on average, more expanded clones than CD4+.

Of note for this clone: No antigen is known for it.

Germline loops: CDR1 MNHEY, CDR2 SMNVEV (reference sequence). Trimming pared 5 bases from V and 4 bases from J, leaving 12 bases between. This CDR3 is 14 amino acids long. Autoimmune disease history or systemic immunosuppression barred patients. The sampling schedule covered blood at baseline, cycle 4 day 1, and cycle 7 day 1. Sequenced by immunoSEQ multiplex PCR; TCRdb stores in-frame clones only, minus some. The sample lists around 72,000 clones; around 88% were seen once. The specimen comprised CD4+ or CD8+ T cells sorted from blood, sampled in a trial of the OX40 agonist ivuxolimab. The receptor was isolated from an adult with an advanced solid tumor such as melanoma, head and neck, liver or kidney cancer. The J gene is TRBJ1-5, the V gene TRBV27; no clear D. CDR3 coding DNA: TGTGCCAGCAGTACGGCCCAGGCAAATCAGCCCCAGCATTTT. Translating gives CASSTAQANQPQHF.